This T cell receptor (beta chain) comes out of a study of blood T cell repertoires in COVID-19. Study-level background: The study drew acute and convalescent COVID-19 samples from the United States, Italy and Spain. Nucleic acid was either cDNA or gDNA, and it came from T cells, B-cell-depleted T cells, or PBMCs.

Trimming removed 2 bases from V and 5 bases from J, with 8 bases in between. The germline V gene has CDR1 SGHRS and CDR2 YFSETQ. The CDR3 runs to 13 residues. The data were produced by immunoSEQ multiplex PCR, yet TCRdb's version contains in-frame clones alone and is incomplete. The table shows 60,000 to 75,000 clones, with about 91% occurring only once. This sequence joins TRBV5-1 and TRBJ1-5; maybe TRBD1 (5 bases). What was sequenced was peripheral blood. This receptor was identified in a man aged 40-49 years with COVID-19, enrolled during active disease. The CDR3, as DNA: TGCGCCAGCAGCTTCTTAGGGGATCAGCCCCAGCATTTT. Translated, it gives CASSFLGDQPQHF.